These 31 T cell receptor beta chains were all obtained from the same sample, sequenced in a study of human T cells and chemical hapten exposure. Time point specified: patch test 1, 2 weeks after DPC sensitization. Regarding treatment: therapeutic diphenylcyclopropenone sensitization with weekly scalp DPC. Each CDR3 protein gets one entry after TCRdb re-called the RACE reads with MiXCR. The sample consists of about 120,000 distinct CDR3 sequences, around an eighth of them appearing once. Source: whole blood, taken in connection with sensitization to the hapten diphenylcyclopropenone (DPC). These receptors all stem from a woman in her forties or fifties with alopecia areata. Some clones in this sample may be carry-over from other donors' samples.

This clonotype was seen many times. This chain links TRBV18 with TRBJ1-3, with D hard to call. V was shortened by 3 bases and J by 0 bases, with 15 bases between the two germline ends. The CDR3 extends over 17 amino acids. Germline CDR1 is KGHSH and CDR2 is LQKENI. In nucleotides, the CDR3 is TGTGCCAGCTCACCTACCCAGACCGGCGACTCTGGAAACACCATATATTTT. This translates into CASSPTQTGDSGNTIYF.

This clonotype was observed a few times. The genes are TRBV7-9 and TRBJ1-1; D not certain. Trimming pared 6 bases from V and 9 bases from J, leaving 17 bases between. Looked up from germline, CDR1 is SEHNR and CDR2 is FQNEAQ (reference sequence). The CDR3 extends over 13 amino acids. CDR3 nucleotides: TGTGCCAGCAGTCAAGACCAGAACCCCCAAGCTTTCTTT. This translates into CASSQDQNPQAFF.

This clonotype occurred many times. The CDR3 loop reads CASRRQGADYGYTF. The CDR3 DNA is TGTGCCAGCAGGCGACAGGGGGCTGACTATGGCTACACCTTC. This chain uses TRBV2 with TRBJ1-2, with TRBD1 identical over 10 bases. The CDR3 covers 14 residues. Per germline, CDR1 SNHLY and CDR2 FYNNEI. V was clipped by 6 bases and J by 3 bases; unmatched bases: 4.

This clonotype was counted a few times. The CDR3 coding sequence is TGCAGTGCTCCTGCTCTACCTCTAGCCAAAAACATTCAGTACTTC. Translation gives CSAPALPLAKNIQYF. The V gene is TRBV20-1, the J gene TRBJ2-4, with unresolved D. This CDR3 region has 15 residues. Trimming took 5 bases from V and 0 from J, leaving 14 bases between them. Germline V lookup: CDR1 DFQATT, CDR2 SNEGSKA (reference sequence).

The genes are TRBV4-1 and TRBJ1-5, with D unresolved. Per the germline V gene, CDR1 is MGHRA and CDR2 is YSYEKL. V was clipped by 0 bases and J by 3 bases, with 6 bases between them. The CDR3 runs to 14 residues. CDR3 nucleotides: TGCGCCAGCAGCCAAGACCCCGTCAATCAGCCCCAGCATTTT. It codes for CASSQDPVNQPQHF.

The table lists this clonotype with a few counts. The chain combines TRBV16 with TRBJ1-1; 9 bases agree with TRBD1. The ends lost 7 bases at V and 1 base at J; junction bases unmatched: 7. The CDR3 length is 15 residues. CDR1 and CDR2 from the germline V gene are KGHSY and FQNENV. The CDR3 sequence: CASNRHRGRNTEAFF. Written as DNA, the CDR3 is TGTGCCAGCAACAGGCACAGGGGGCGGAACACTGAAGCTTTCTTT.

J is TRBJ1-2 and V is TRBV29-1, with a tentative D call TRBD1 (6 bases). The V gene lost 7 bases and the J gene lost 0 bases, with 9 bases spanning the gap. In germline, CDR1 is SQVTM, CDR2 ANQGSEA. The CDR3 length is 12 residues. This CDR3 reads CSAKGANYGYTF. DNA for the CDR3: TGCAGCGCCAAGGGGGCTAACTATGGCTACACCTTC.

Comments on this clonotype: This may be a read error, as it is one base from a much larger clone. This chain connects TRBV15 to TRBJ2-7, with TRBD2 matching over 10 bases. This CDR3 region has 15 residues. Germline CDR1 and CDR2: LNHNV and YYDKDF (reference sequence). CDR3 bases: TGTGCCATCAGCTCTAGGACTAGCGGAAACTACGAGCAGTACTTC. Protein sequence: CAISSRTSGNYEQYF.

The DNA of the CDR3 is TGTGCCAGCAGCTTAGTAGGGCGGGAGGGCTACGAGCAGTACTTC. Translating it yields CASSLVGREGYEQYF. The chain recombines TRBV7-2 with TRBJ2-7; 9 bases fit TRBD2. Germline CDR1 reads SGHTA; CDR2 reads FQGNSA. This CDR3 has 15 residues. V shed 1 base and J 3 bases; nucleotides not matched to a gene: 4.

The V gene is TRBV6-1, the J gene TRBJ1-5; 7 bases are a match to TRBD1. Germline V gene data show CDR1 as MNHNS and CDR2 as SASEGT. The CDR3 covers 20 residues. The ends lost 6 bases at V and 0 bases at J; junction bases unmatched: 20. CDR3 in DNA: TGTGCCAGCAGCCCTCACAGGGGCCCTTCGGCGGTTTATAGCAATCAGCCCCAGCATTTT. Translation gives CASSPHRGPSAVYSNQPQHF.

At least ten counts were recorded for this clonotype. The chain uses TRBV7-6 and TRBJ2-5, with D unclear. Between the trimmed V and J ends, which lost 2 bases and 1 base, there was a span of 5 bases. The germline CDR1 and CDR2 sequences are SGHVS and FNYEAQ. This CDR3 is 13 amino acids long. CDR3 residues: CASSLRVQETQYF. DNA of the CDR3: TGTGCCAGCAGCTTAAGGGTCCAAGAGACCCAGTACTTC.

The chain is built from TRBV7-2 and TRBJ1-2; D gene ambiguous. Trimming shortened V by 1 base and J by 6 bases, and 9 bases separated the two germline ends. There are 13 residues in the CDR3. Germline V gives CDR1 SGHTA, CDR2 FQGNSA. CDR3 region: CASSLELSDGYTF. The CDR3 DNA sequence: TGTGCCAGCAGCTTAGAGTTAAGCGATGGCTACACCTTC.

This clonotype has ten or more counts. This CDR3 is CASSYSSDPRDSYEQYF. The CDR3 DNA reads TGTGCCAGCAGTTACTCGAGTGATCCCAGGGACTCCTACGAGCAGTACTTC. The rearrangement joins TRBV6-5 to TRBJ2-7, with a possible D match to TRBD1 (5 bases). V lost 0 bases and J 0 bases, leaving 15 bases between the germline ends. The CDR3 length is 17 residues. The germline V gene has CDR1 MNHEY and CDR2 SVGAGI.

There are a few counts of this clonotype. V usage is TRBV7-9 and J usage is TRBJ2-3, with D unclear. The CDR3 extends over 14 amino acids. V shed 6 bases and J shed 1 base, with 11 bases lying between them. Germline V gene sequence: CDR1 SEHNR, CDR2 FQNEAQ (reference sequence). The CDR3 nucleotides are TGTGCCAGCAGTCGAGCGATTGGCACAGATACGCAGTATTTT. Its translation is CASSRAIGTDTQYF. Filled out from reference TRBV7-9 and TRBJ2-3, the complete variable domain reads DTGVSQNPRHKITKRGQNVTFRCDPISEHNRLYWYRQTLGQGPEFLTYFQNEAQLEKSRLLSDRFSAERPKGSFSTLEIQRTEQGDSAMYLCASSRAIGTDTQYFGPGTRLTVL.

The J gene is TRBJ2-1, the V gene TRBV28; 8 bases agree with TRBD2. The ends lost 6 bases at V and 2 bases at J; junction bases unmatched: 9. Germline-derived CDR1 and CDR2 are MDHEN and SYDVKM. This CDR3 region has 16 residues. The CDR3, as DNA: TGTGCCAGCAGGTCGAGCGGGAGACGGCCCTACAATGAGCAGTTCTTC. It specifies CASRSSGRRPYNEQFF.

The V gene is TRBV27, the J gene TRBJ2-3; 8 nucleotides align to TRBD2. With 2 bases clipped from V and 5 bases from J, the junction kept 9 bases outside the gene matches. This CDR3 has 16 residues. Per germline, CDR1 MNHEY and CDR2 SMNVEV (reference sequence). The CDR3 loop is CASSLPSGGPQDTQYF. DNA of the CDR3: TGTGCCAGCAGTTTACCATCGGGAGGGCCTCAAGATACGCAGTATTTT.

This clonotype was seen more than once but under ten times. An end of the junction differs from the germline gene, which may be a read error. The chain joins TRBV20-1 to TRBJ2-7, with D tentatively TRBD1 or TRBD2 (5 bases each). CDR1 and CDR2 (germline): DFQATT, SNEGSKA (reference sequence). CDR3 size: 11 residues. The CDR3 is CSARVRDDQYF. CDR3 DNA: TGCAGTGCTAGGGTCCGGGACGACCAGTACTTC.

This clonotype was recorded many times. This chain uses TRBV7-8 with TRBJ1-1; D gene uncertain. Germline assignment: CDR1 SGHVS and CDR2 FQNEAQ. The CDR3 contains 12 residues. Between the trimmed V and J ends, which lost 5 bases and 3 bases, there was a span of 7 bases. CDR3 sequence reads: CASSNQDTEAFF. The CDR3 DNA reads as TGTGCCAGCAGCAACCAGGACACTGAAGCTTTCTTT.

This clonotype was picked up many times. The chain joins TRBV18 to TRBJ2-2; possible D gene TRBD1, 6 bases. The CDR3 is made up of 16 amino acids. The V gene's germline CDR1 is KGHSH and CDR2 LQKENI. With 3 bases removed from V and 0 bases from J, the gap between germline ends came to 11 bases. CDR3 nucleotides: TGTGCCAGCTCACCGGGGCCAGGGGCGAACACCGGGGAGCTGTTTTTT. This encodes CASSPGPGANTGELFF. Based on the CDR3 plus reference TRBV18 and TRBJ2-2, the full variable domain is NAGVMQNPRHLVRRRGQEARLRCSPMKGHSHVYWYRQLPEEGLKFMVYLQKENIIDESGMPKERFSAEFPKEGPSILRIQQVVRGDSAAYFCASSPGPGANTGELFFGEGSRLTVL.

This clonotype has ten or more counts. V and J are TRBV6-2 or TRBV6-3 and TRBJ2-2, with no clear D. The CDR3 is 14 amino acids. The ends were cut back, 2 bases at V and 3 bases at J, with 7 bases in the middle. CDR1 is MNHEY and CDR2 is SVGEGT in the germline V gene. DNA of the CDR3: TGTGCCAGCAGTTACCCCAGCTACACCGGGGAGCTGTTTTTT. Its protein is CASSYPSYTGELFF.

A few counts support this clonotype. CDR3 sequence: CASSAGALQGVSYEQYF. The CDR3 nucleotides are TGCGCCAGCAGCGCGGGGGCATTGCAGGGGGTATCCTACGAGCAGTACTTC. V and J are TRBV5-1 and TRBJ2-7; perhaps D is TRBD1 or TRBD2 (7 bases each). V was clipped by 4 bases and J by 1 base, with 21 bases between them. Per germline, CDR1 SGHRS and CDR2 YFSETQ. CDR3 size: 17 residues.

This clonotype was counted only a few times. The chain uses TRBV29-1 and TRBJ1-1, with no clear D. The length of the CDR3 is 10 residues. V was clipped by 7 bases and J by 4 bases, with 7 bases between them. Germline-derived CDR1 and CDR2 are SQVTM and ANQGSEA. The CDR3 region has the DNA TGCAGCGCTAGATTCACTGAAGCTTTCTTT. This sequence encodes CSARFTEAFF.

Many counts were recorded for this clonotype. The rearrangement joins TRBV3-1 to TRBJ2-7, with D perhaps matching TRBD2 (5 bases). Germline CDR1 is LGHDT and CDR2 is YNNKEL (reference sequence). The CDR3 covers 13 residues. V was clipped by 4 bases and J by 3 bases, with 10 bases between them. The CDR3 sequence: CASSRIGLYEQYF. In DNA, the CDR3 is TGTGCCAGCAGCCGGATTGGACTCTACGAGCAGTACTTC.

The chain links TRBV28 to TRBJ1-2; D remains unclear. The CDR3 has 13 residues. The germline CDR1 and CDR2 sequences are MDHEN and SYDVKM. The germline V and J ends were trimmed by 2 bases and 4 bases, with 8 bases remaining between them. CDR3 nucleotide sequence: TGTGCCAGCAGTTTAAGGCAGTTCTATGGCTACACCTTC. Translating gives CASSLRQFYGYTF.

V and J are TRBV12-3 or TRBV12-4 and TRBJ2-7, with D tentatively TRBD1 (5 bases). Trimming shortened V by 5 bases and J by 5 bases, and 16 bases separated the two germline ends. CDR3 size: 14 residues. The DNA of the CDR3 is TGTGCCAGCAGTAGTTCGGGCAGGGTTGACGAGCAGTACTTC. Translated, it gives CASSSSGRVDEQYF.

The J gene is TRBJ1-1, the V gene TRBV4-1, with 7 bases lining up with TRBD1. The CDR3 consists of 17 residues. After removal of 1 base from V and 6 bases from J, the junction contained 14 bases not matched to a gene. Germline V lookup: CDR1 MGHRA, CDR2 YSYEKL. Here the CDR3 reads CASSQGEGASWEPEAFF. The CDR3, as DNA: TGCGCCAGCAGCCAAGGGGAGGGGGCTTCGTGGGAGCCTGAAGCTTTCTTT.

This clonotype was counted ten times or more. The chain is built from TRBV12-3 or TRBV12-4 and TRBJ2-1, with 7 bases lining up with TRBD2. V was pared by 5 bases and J by 9 bases, with 10 bases of the junction left unmatched. CDR3 length equals 14 residues. CDR3 residues: CASSRTRRSSEQFF. For the CDR3, the DNA is TGTGCCAGCAGTAGGACTAGGCGCTCGAGTGAGCAGTTCTTC.

V and J are TRBV3-1 and TRBJ2-7; D ambiguous. Germline V gives CDR1 LGHDT, CDR2 YNNKEL (reference sequence). This CDR3 is built from 11 residues. The V and J ends lost 1 base and 6 bases respectively, with 4 bases between them. As DNA, the CDR3 is TGTGCCAGCAGCCAAGCTTTCGAGCAGTACTTC. Protein product: CASSQAFEQYF.

This clonotype was found a few times. V and J are TRBV6-5 and TRBJ1-2; 9 nucleotides align to TRBD1. Germline CDR1 is MNHEY and CDR2 is SVGAGI. This CDR3 has 13 residues. V was pared by 7 bases and J by 5 bases, with 5 bases of the junction left unmatched. CDR3 nucleotides: TGTGCCAGCACCCTGGACAGGGGTTATGGCTACACCTTC. This gives the protein CASTLDRGYGYTF.

Ten or more counts support this clonotype. The rearrangement joins TRBV5-8 to TRBJ1-1, with D possibly being TRBD1 (6 bases). Looked up from germline, CDR1 is SGHTS and CDR2 is YDEGEE. The CDR3 sequence is 16 residues long. V was pared by 0 bases and J by 4 bases, with 16 bases between. The CDR3 DNA reads TGTGCCAGCAGCTTGGGACAGGTTAGGTTGGTCACTGAAGCTTTCTTT. Its protein product is CASSLGQVRLVTEAFF.

This clonotype was seen repeatedly, ten times or more. The genes are TRBV29-1 and TRBJ2-1, with 8 bases that match TRBD2. V dropped 3 bases and J dropped 8; count of bases not matched to a gene: 6. The CDR3 is 13 residues long. Looked up from germline, CDR1 is SQVTM and CDR2 is ANQGSEA. The CDR3 protein is CSVDFAGGDEQFF. CDR3 coding DNA: TGCAGCGTTGATTTTGCGGGAGGCGATGAGCAGTTCTTC.